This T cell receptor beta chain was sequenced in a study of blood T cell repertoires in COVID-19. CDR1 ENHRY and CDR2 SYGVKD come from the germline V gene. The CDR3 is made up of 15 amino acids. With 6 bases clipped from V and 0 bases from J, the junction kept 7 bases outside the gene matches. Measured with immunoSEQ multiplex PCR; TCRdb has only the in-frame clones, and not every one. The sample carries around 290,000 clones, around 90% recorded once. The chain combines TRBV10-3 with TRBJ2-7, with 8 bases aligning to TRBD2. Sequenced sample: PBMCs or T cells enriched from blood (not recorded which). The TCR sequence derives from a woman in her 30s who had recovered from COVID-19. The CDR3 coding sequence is TGTGCCATCAGCCCACTAGCGGCGGACTCCTACGAGCAGTACTTC. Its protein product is CAISPLAADSYEQYF.